The T cell receptor (beta chain) described here comes from a study of blood T cell repertoires in COVID-19. Study overall: Researchers got acute and convalescent COVID-19 samples from the United States, Italy and Spain.

There are 15 residues in the CDR3. The germline V gene encodes CDR1 SGHRS and CDR2 YFSETQ. Trimming removed 0 bases at V and 2 bases at J, with 8 bases between. Produced via immunoSEQ multiplex PCR; TCRdb's table is partial and in-frame only. The sample has about 88,000 clones; 85% are singletons. The sequenced material came from peripheral blood. This clonotype was sampled from a woman in her 70s with acute or convalescent COVID-19. V and J are TRBV5-1 and TRBJ2-2; D remains unclear. As DNA, the CDR3 is TGCGCCAGCAGCTTGGACAGATTTAACACCGGGGAGCTGTTTTTT. Translated: CASSLDRFNTGELFF.